This T cell receptor (beta chain) came from a study of glioma-infiltrating T cells after dendritic cell vaccination (dated by TCRdb to about 2016). In terms of the full investigation: The cohort included around 15 glioblastoma patients drawn from Phase I and II dendritic cell vaccination trials, of whom 9 were newly diagnosed and 6 had recurrent disease. Between the early 2000s and the early 2010s, the patients were given dendritic cell vaccination pulsed with autologous tumor lysate. To make the vaccine, monocyte-derived dendritic cells were cultured for 6 to 7 days with IL-4 and GM-CSF and then pulsed overnight with autologous tumor lysate. Each patient got three intradermal injections of the dendritic cell vaccine, spaced at biweekly intervals, in the arm below the axilla. Tumor-infiltrating lymphocyte content was quantified and tumor and blood repertoires were compared in dendritic cell-vaccinated glioblastoma patients by deep sequencing of TCR beta CDR3 regions. Survival after dendritic cell vaccination was correlated with TCR sequencing metrics, including TIL content and tumor-blood repertoire overlap. What the work shows at the level of the full study, not this receptor alone: After dendritic cell vaccination, a higher estimated pretreatment TIL content predicted longer time to progression and longer overall survival. The cohort was small and heterogeneous, and full blood and tumor sets were available for few patients, with initial-recurrent tumor pairs available for even fewer patients. The response model built on TCR overlap across three groups was characterized as speculative, with prospective validation still needed. No direct relationship between TCR clonality and survival was found, suggesting a diverse polyclonal response may matter.

TCRB CDR3 regions were amplified from about 2 ug genomic DNA, or all available DNA if less, using the immunoSEQ assay. The multiplex PCR employed 60 forward primers targeting TCR V beta segments and 13 reverse primers targeting J beta segments. Synthetic control templates were spiked into each sample at limiting dilution to estimate reads per starting template. Reads of 87 bp were generated by sequencing on the Illumina HiSeq System. Regarding the original processing steps: PCR and sequencing errors were removed by merging closely related sequences with a nearest neighbor algorithm. TCR overlap was measured as the percentage of unique tumor TCR beta sequences also present in the same patient's peripheral blood. The table comes from immuneACCESS by way of TCRdb, which keeps in-frame sequences with V and J called. Part of the clones is missing from these tables; in studies checked, under half for an unresolved V gene and the rest for unknown reasons. The DNA gave D and trimming, while V, J and clone size come from that table. This sample gives fewer than 70,000 clones in total; around 85% of them show up just once. The ten top clones hold just under 9% of the sample.

About this clone: The antigen it binds to is not known. It has no much larger one-base neighbor in the sample; base qualities were not kept.

What the time point label conveys for this sample: after dendritic cell vaccination, including at tumor progression/relapse. Selection of patients required sufficient residual fresh-frozen tumor tissue and over two years of available survival data. An isocitrate dehydrogenase mutation was not carried by any of the glioblastoma patients, although molecular status was otherwise variable. PBMC were collected before vaccination, two weeks after the third vaccination, and at tumor progression if tumor progression occurred. The Qiagen DNeasy Blood extraction Kit was used to extract genomic DNA. Inclusive of the bounding cysteine and phenylalanine, the CDR3 is 18 residues long. The read is trimmed to its CDR3 DNA, 54 bases read in frame from base 1. For this chain, trimming is 5 bases at the V end and 0 bases at the J end, and the number of junction bases without a gene match is 13. Sequences SGHTA (CDR1) and FQGNSA (CDR2) are obtained from the germline V gene.

The input for sequencing was blood, taken after dendritic cell vaccination. The sequence came from a human donor with glioblastoma. The chain couples TRBV7-2 to TRBJ1-1, and 9 bases in between align with TRBD1. The DNA is as follows: TGTGCCAGCAGCCCAAACAGGGGGCGAAGTGGGATGAACACTGAAGCTTTCTTT. Protein translation: CASSPNRGRSGMNTEAFF.